This T cell receptor beta chain was observed in a study of T cell responses to AZD1222 COVID-19 vaccine. The V gene's germline CDR1 is MDHEN and CDR2 SYDVKM. The CDR3 has 13 amino acids. Losses at the gene ends were 5 bases for V and 3 bases for J; bases not matched to a gene: 2. The table came from immunoSEQ multiplex PCR; TCRdb's copy has only in-frame clones and leaves some out. The sample has 150,000 or so clones, approximately 93% seen once. Regarding the study as a whole: Baseline seropositivity characterized only a handful of AZD1222 recipients. Repertoires were obtained only post-peak T cell response.

Turning to this clone: Antigen specificity is unknown.

This chain uses TRBV28 with TRBJ1-1, with TRBD1 matching 8 bases. The source was peripheral blood, collected on day 0 of AZD1222 vaccination. The source is an adult in good health. The CDR3 DNA reads TGTGCCAGCAGTAAACAGGGGGACACTGAAGCTTTCTTT. This translates into CASSKQGDTEAFF.